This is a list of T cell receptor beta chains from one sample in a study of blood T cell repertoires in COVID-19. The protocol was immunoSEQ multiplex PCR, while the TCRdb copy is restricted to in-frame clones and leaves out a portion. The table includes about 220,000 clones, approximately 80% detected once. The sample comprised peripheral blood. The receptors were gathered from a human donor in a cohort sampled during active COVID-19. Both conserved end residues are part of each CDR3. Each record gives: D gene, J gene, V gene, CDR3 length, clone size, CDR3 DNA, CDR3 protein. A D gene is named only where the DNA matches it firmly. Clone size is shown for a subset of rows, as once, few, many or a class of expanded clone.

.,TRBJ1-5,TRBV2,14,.,TGTGCCAGCAGTTGGGGGCAGGGTGGTCAGCCCCAGCATTTT,CASSWGQGGQPQHF
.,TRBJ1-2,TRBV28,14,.,TGTGCCAGCATCGGAGCCGGGACTCACCATGGCTACACCTTC,CASIGAGTHHGYTF
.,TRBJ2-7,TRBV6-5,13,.,TGTGCCAGCAGGGAGACTCTAGCGTCCGAGCAGTACTTC,CASRETLASEQYF
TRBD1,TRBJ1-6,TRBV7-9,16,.,TGTGCCAGCAGTTCATTCCGGGACAGGGGCTTGTCACCCCTCCACTTT,CASSSFRDRGLSPLHF
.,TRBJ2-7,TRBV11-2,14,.,TGTGCCAGCAGCTCACCCTCTACCGCCTACGAGCAGTACTTC,CASSSPSTAYEQYF
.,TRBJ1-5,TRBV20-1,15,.,TGCAGTGCTAGTATGTCAGGGCAAGGCAATCAGCCCCAGCATTTT,CSASMSGQGNQPQHF
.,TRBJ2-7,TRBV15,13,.,TGTGCCACCAGCGGAGCGGGTTCCTACGAGCAGTACTTC,CATSGAGSYEQYF
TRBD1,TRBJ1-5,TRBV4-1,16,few,TGCGCCAGCAGCCGGACAGGGGACGATATCAATCAGCCCCAGCATTTT,CASSRTGDDINQPQHF
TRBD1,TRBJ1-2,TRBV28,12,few,TGTGCCATCCCGACAGGGATTCATGGCTACACCTTC,CAIPTGIHGYTF
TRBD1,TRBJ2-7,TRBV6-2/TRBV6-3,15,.,TGTGCCAGCAGTTTCGCCTACACCCGTCCAGGGGGGCAGTACTTC,CASSFAYTRPGGQYF
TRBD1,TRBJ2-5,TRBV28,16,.,TGTGCCAGCAACCCCACCGGGACAGGGCTCCAAGAGACCCAGTACTTC,CASNPTGTGLQETQYF
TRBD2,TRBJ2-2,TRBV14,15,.,TGTGCCAGCAGTATCGGACTAGCGGGCACCGGGGAGCTGTTTTTT,CASSIGLAGTGELFF
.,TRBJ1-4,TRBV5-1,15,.,TGCGCCAGCAGCAGTAACAGGGAAACTAATGAAAAACTGTTTTTT,CASSSNRETNEKLFF
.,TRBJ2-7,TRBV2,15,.,TGTGCCAGCAGTGAACAGTTCCACAGCTCCTACGAGCAGTACTTC,CASSEQFHSSYEQYF
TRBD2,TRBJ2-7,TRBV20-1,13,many,TGCAGTGCTAGTCAGCGGGAGCCCTACGAGCAGTACTTC,CSASQREPYEQYF
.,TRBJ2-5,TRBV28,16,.,TGTGCCAGCAGTTTATTGGGTGCAAGGGGGGGAAAGACCCAGTACTTC,CASSLLGARGGKTQYF
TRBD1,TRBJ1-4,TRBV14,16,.,TGTGCCAGCAGCCAATGGACAGGCCGGTTTAATGAAAAACTGTTTTTT,CASSQWTGRFNEKLFF
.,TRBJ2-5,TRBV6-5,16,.,TGTGCCAGCAGTTACTCGATGCTTAGCGGCCAAGAGACCCAGTACTTC,CASSYSMLSGQETQYF
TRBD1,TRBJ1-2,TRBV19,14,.,TGTGCCAGTAGTCGGGACAGGTTCGCTTATGGCTACACCTTC,CASSRDRFAYGYTF
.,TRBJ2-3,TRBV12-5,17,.,TGTGCTAGTGGTTTGGTACCTGGATCCCTCGGGACAGATACGCAGTATTTT,CASGLVPGSLGTDTQYF
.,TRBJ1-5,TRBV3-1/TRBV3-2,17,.,TGTGCCAGCAGCCAAGGCGGAATAGAGGGGGGGGAATGGACCCAGCATTTT,CASSQGGIEGGEWTQHF
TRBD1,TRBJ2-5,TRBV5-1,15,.,TGCGCCAGCAGCTTCCGACAGGGGGCAGGGGAGACCCAGTACTTC,CASSFRQGAGETQYF
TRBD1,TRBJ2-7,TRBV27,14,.,TGTGCCAGCAGTTTAGGGACAGGGGTAGGGGAGCAGTACTTC,CASSLGTGVGEQYF
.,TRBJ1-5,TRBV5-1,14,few,TGCGCCAGCAGCTTGGATGGGGGCGATCAGCCCCAGCATTTT,CASSLDGGDQPQHF
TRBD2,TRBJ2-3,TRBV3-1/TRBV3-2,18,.,TGTGCCAGCAGCCAAAAGACTAGCGGGAGTTGGGGCACAGATACGCAGTATTTT,CASSQKTSGSWGTDTQYF
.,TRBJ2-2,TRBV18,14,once,TGTGCCAGCTCACCTATCGGAGGGCCCGGGTGGCTGTTTTTT,CASSPIGGPGWLFF